The 13 T cell receptor beta chains in this list originate from one sample, sequenced in a study of blood T cell repertoires in COVID-19. Sequencing was performed with immunoSEQ multiplex PCR; in TCRdb, only in-frame clones are kept and a portion is missing. The data show roughly 49,000 clones, over 65% seen once. The sample consisted of peripheral blood. The receptors come from a human donor in a cohort sampled during active COVID-19.

The rearrangement links TRBV2 to TRBJ2-3; 8 nucleotides align to TRBD1. The CDR3 consists of 15 residues. Trimming cost V 3 bases and J 2 bases; bases outside gene matches: 4. Germline-derived CDR1 and CDR2 are SNHLY and FYNNEI. Written as DNA, the CDR3 is TGTGCCAGCAGTGATGGCAGGGGGCACACAGATACGCAGTATTTT. It yields the protein CASSDGRGHTDTQYF. The whole variable domain, filled in from reference TRBV2 and TRBJ2-3, reads EPEVTQTPSHQVTQMGQEVILRCVPISNHLYFYWYRQILGQKVEFLVSFYNNEISEKSEIFDDQFSVERPDGSNFTLKIRSTKLEDSAMYFCASSDGRGHTDTQYFGPGTRLTVL.

The V and J genes are TRBV28 and TRBJ2-7, with D possibly matching TRBD2 (5 bases). V gave up 5 bases and J gave up 4 bases, with 15 bases separating them. Germline V gene sequence: CDR1 MDHEN, CDR2 SYDVKM. The CDR3 has 14 amino acids. Here the CDR3 reads CASSVVGPGYEQYF. The CDR3 region has the DNA TGTGCCAGCAGTGTTGTGGGCCCGGGGTACGAGCAGTACTTC.

This sequence joins TRBV5-1 and TRBJ1-1, with no clear D. Per germline, CDR1 SGHRS and CDR2 YFSETQ. The CDR3 has 15 amino acids. Trimming cost V 6 bases and J 5 bases, with 20 bases left between them. The CDR3 spells CASTPGRVTGTEAFF. In DNA, the CDR3 is TGCGCCAGCACCCCTGGGAGGGTCACTGGAACTGAAGCTTTCTTT.

A single count supports this clone. This rearrangement joins TRBV19 to TRBJ1-1, with 7 bases matching TRBD1. V dropped 6 bases and J dropped 4; count of bases not matched to a gene: 5. Per the germline V gene, CDR1 is LNHDA and CDR2 is SQIVND (reference sequence). CDR3 length: 13 amino acids. This chain's CDR3 is CASRTPGGTEAFF. Written as DNA, the CDR3 is TGTGCCAGTAGGACCCCAGGGGGCACTGAAGCTTTCTTT.

The rearrangement uses TRBV5-4 and TRBJ2-5; D is uncertain. V was trimmed by 0 bases and J by 3 bases, leaving 9 bases between them. Germline V gene data show CDR1 as SGHNT and CDR2 as YYREEE (reference sequence). The CDR3 has 14 residues. CDR3 nucleotide sequence: TGTGCCAGCAGCTTGGAACAGAGAAAAGAGACCCAGTACTTC. Its protein product is CASSLEQRKETQYF.

V is TRBV19 and J is TRBJ1-2; 10 positions agree with TRBD1. In germline, CDR1 is LNHDA, CDR2 SQIVND (reference sequence). CDR3 length: 14 residues. The junction had 5 bases not matched to a gene; V was cut back by 3 bases and J by 7 bases. The CDR3 protein is CASSIWTGGSGYTF. CDR3 coding DNA: TGTGCCAGTAGTATCTGGACAGGGGGTAGTGGCTACACCTTC.

This sequence joins TRBV5-6 and TRBJ1-5, with D possibly being TRBD1 (6 bases). The CDR3 runs to 12 residues. The V end was cut by 4 bases, the J end by 6 bases, with 8 bases between. Germline V gives CDR1 SGHDT, CDR2 YYEEEE. CDR3 sequence: CASSQGTQPQHF. For the CDR3, the DNA is TGTGCCAGCAGCCAGGGGACTCAGCCCCAGCATTTT.

The rearrangement joins TRBV30 to TRBJ1-3; perhaps TRBD1 as D (6 bases). The CDR3 totals 12 residues. V dropped 2 bases and J dropped 10 bases, with 12 bases sitting between them. Germline CDR1 is GTSNPN and CDR2 is SVGIG (reference sequence). CDR3: CAWSNGRGTIYF. For the CDR3, the DNA is TGTGCCTGGAGTAATGGAAGGGGGACCATATATTTT.

V usage is TRBV5-1 and J usage is TRBJ1-1, with 7 bases aligning to TRBD1. The J segment lost 5 bases and the V segment lost 0 bases, leaving 4 bases of the junction unmatched. CDR1 is SGHRS and CDR2 is YFSETQ in the germline V gene. The CDR3 has 14 residues. The DNA for the CDR3 is TGCGCCAGCAGCTTGGAAACAGGGGTGACTGAAGCTTTCTTT. This codes for CASSLETGVTEAFF.

The CDR3 here is CASSQDSGGSYNEQFF. The CDR3, as DNA: TGCGCCAGCAGCCAAGATTCAGGGGGGTCCTACAATGAGCAGTTCTTC. The chain combines TRBV4-3 with TRBJ2-1; possibly TRBD1 for D (7 bases). The germline V gene has CDR1 LGHNA and CDR2 YSLEER. The V end lost 0 bases, the J end lost 1 base, and 10 bases lay between the germline ends. The CDR3 spans 16 residues.

V usage is TRBV4-2 and J usage is TRBJ2-7, with 10 bases that match TRBD2. Per germline, CDR1 LGHNA and CDR2 YNFKEQ. V was clipped by 4 bases and J by 0 bases; unmatched bases: 9. CDR3 length: 17 amino acids. Here the CDR3 reads CASSLASGGDSSYEQYF. The CDR3 coding sequence is TGTGCCAGCAGCCTCGCTAGCGGGGGCGATAGCTCCTACGAGCAGTACTTC.

In nucleotides, the CDR3 is TGTGCCAGCAGCTTCTGGACTGGCGGGGGCTACGAGCAGTACTTC. The encoded protein is CASSFWTGGGYEQYF. The chain recombines TRBV7-9 with TRBJ2-7, with 7 nucleotides matching TRBD2. Germline trimming cut 3 bases from V and 3 bases from J; bases unmatched to any gene: 8. The germline gives CDR1 SEHNR, CDR2 FQNEAQ (reference sequence). The CDR3 totals 15 residues. Based on the CDR3 plus reference TRBV7-9 and TRBJ2-7, the full variable domain is DTGVSQNPRHKITKRGQNVTFRCDPISEHNRLYWYRQTLGQGPEFLTYFQNEAQLEKSRLLSDRFSAERPKGSFSTLEIQRTEQGDSAMYLCASSFWTGGGYEQYFGPGTRLTVT.

This chain uses TRBV6-5 with TRBJ2-7; possible D gene TRBD1, 5 bases. The length of the CDR3 is 12 residues. V was shortened by 6 bases and J by 6 bases, with 12 bases between the two germline ends. Germline V gene data show CDR1 as MNHEY and CDR2 as SVGAGI. CDR3 sequence (DNA): TGTGCCAGCAGCCGTAGCACAGGCGAGCAGTACTTC. This sequence encodes CASSRSTGEQYF.